The 17 T cell receptor beta chains presented below share a single source sample, sequenced in a study of T cell responses to AZD1222 COVID-19 vaccine. Generated by immunoSEQ multiplex PCR, the TCRdb table keeps only in-frame clones and is missing some. The sample holds 87,000 or so clones, around 91% seen once. This material consisted of peripheral blood, taken on day 0 of AZD1222 vaccination. Source of these receptors: an adult in good health.

This chain links TRBV4-2 with TRBJ1-2; D is ambiguous. V lost 0 bases and J 5 bases, leaving 13 bases between the germline ends. The CDR3 is 15 residues long. Looked up from germline, CDR1 is LGHNA and CDR2 is YNFKEQ. CDR3 sequence (DNA): TGTGCCAGCAGCCAAGACCCCGGAACAGATTATGGCTACACCTTC. It specifies CASSQDPGTDYGYTF.

The V and J genes are TRBV12-2 and TRBJ1-3; the listed D gene, TRBD1, was not tested against the DNA. TRBV12-2 is marked as a pseudogene. The CDR3 extends over 14 amino acids. The CDR3 loop reads CASRTTGAGNTIYF. The CDR3 bases are TGTGCAAGTCGAACAACAGGGGCGGGAAACACCATATATTTT.

The rearrangement joins TRBV9 to TRBJ2-3; possibly TRBD2 for D (6 bases). The CDR3 length is 14 residues. The germline V gene has CDR1 SGDLS and CDR2 YYNGEE. The V gene lost 3 bases and the J gene lost 1 base, with 9 bases spanning the gap. DNA of the CDR3: TGTGCCAGCAGCGGACTAGTGCGCACAGATACGCAGTATTTT. Its translation: CASSGLVRTDTQYF.

This chain joins TRBV7-3 and TRBJ2-5, with 10 bases that match TRBD2. Germline trimming cut 4 bases from V and 5 bases from J; bases unmatched to any gene: 4. Germline lookup yields CDR1 SGHTA and CDR2 FQGTGA. The CDR3 sequence is 14 residues long. The CDR3 loop is CASSSGLARETQYF. The CDR3 nucleotides are TGTGCCAGCAGCTCGGGACTAGCGAGGGAGACCCAGTACTTC.

The chain employs TRBV7-6 and TRBJ2-1, with TRBD2 identical over 11 bases. V was clipped by 3 bases and J by 0 bases; unmatched bases: 13. Germline V gives CDR1 SGHVS, CDR2 FNYEAQ. There are 20 residues in the CDR3. The CDR3 sequence: CASSFSGLAVGAGSYNEQFF. The CDR3 DNA reads as TGTGCCAGCAGCTTCTCGGGACTAGCGGTCGGGGCCGGCTCCTACAATGAGCAGTTCTTC.

This rearrangement joins TRBV4-3 to TRBJ2-1; TRBD2 matches 11 bases. The CDR3 is made up of 18 amino acids. Germline loops: CDR1 LGHNA, CDR2 YSLEER. The trim removed 0 bases at V and 10 bases at J, leaving 14 bases unmatched. CDR3 amino acids: CASSQDPTGLAGGQEQFF. As DNA, the CDR3 is TGCGCCAGCAGCCAAGATCCCACAGGGCTAGCGGGGGGTCAAGAGCAGTTCTTC.

The J gene is TRBJ1-5, the V gene TRBV9; D is unresolved. Germline V lookup: CDR1 SGDLS, CDR2 YYNGEE. The germline V and J ends were trimmed by 2 bases and 1 base, with 10 bases remaining between them. This CDR3 has 15 amino acids. The CDR3 coding sequence is TGTGCCAGCAGCGTTGATGGGAACAGCAATCAGCCCCAGCATTTT. The encoded protein is CASSVDGNSNQPQHF.

This clone was counted once. The rearrangement links TRBV18 to TRBJ1-1; 8 bases fit TRBD1. CDR3 length equals 18 residues. Germline V gene sequence: CDR1 KGHSH, CDR2 LQKENI. The trim removed 3 bases at V and 0 bases at J, leaving 12 bases unmatched. This CDR3 reads CASSPLSGQGLMNTEAFF. As DNA, the CDR3 is TGTGCCAGCTCACCCCTCTCCGGACAGGGCCTTATGAACACTGAAGCTTTCTTT. Drawing the rest from reference TRBV18 and TRBJ1-1, the complete variable domain is NAGVMQNPRHLVRRRGQEARLRCSPMKGHSHVYWYRQLPEEGLKFMVYLQKENIIDESGMPKERFSAEFPKEGPSILRIQQVVRGDSAAYFCASSPLSGQGLMNTEAFFGQGTRLTVV.

V and J are TRBV6-5 and TRBJ2-5; D not certain. The germline CDR1 and CDR2 sequences are MNHEY and SVGAGI. CDR3 length: 14 amino acids. Between the trimmed V and J ends, which lost 7 bases and 1 base, there was a span of 13 bases. The CDR3 protein is CASTKPGPQETQYF. CDR3 DNA sequence: TGTGCCAGCACGAAACCAGGACCCCAAGAGACCCAGTACTTC.

This chain joins TRBV2 and TRBJ2-3, with 10 bases fitting TRBD1. After removal of 6 bases from V and 3 bases from J, the junction contained 9 bases not matched to a gene. This CDR3 has 16 residues. Per the germline V gene, CDR1 is SNHLY and CDR2 is FYNNEI. CDR3 sequence (DNA): TGTGCCAGCAGCCGCCCAAGACAGGGGGCAACAGATACGCAGTATTTT. Residues: CASSRPRQGATDTQYF.

The chain employs TRBV2 and TRBJ1-4, with D perhaps TRBD1 (6 bases). V dropped 7 bases and J dropped 3 bases, with 12 bases sitting between them. Germline values: CDR1 SNHLY, CDR2 FYNNEI. This CDR3 contains 14 residues. CDR3 in DNA: TGTGCCAGCACCTTTACAGGGTCTAATGAAAAACTGTTTTTT. Protein product: CASTFTGSNEKLFF.

The rearrangement links TRBV6-2 or TRBV6-3 to TRBJ1-1, with D perhaps matching TRBD1 (5 bases). Germline V gene data show CDR1 as MNHEY and CDR2 as SVGEGT. The CDR3 extends over 19 amino acids. V gave up 5 bases and J gave up 1 base, with 26 bases separating them. This chain's CDR3 is CASSNPLHIPGSQNTEAFF. CDR3 bases: TGTGCCAGCAGTAACCCCTTACATATTCCAGGGTCCCAGAACACTGAAGCTTTCTTT.

This chain links TRBV7-3 with TRBJ1-1, with a weak D call TRBD1 (5 bases). The CDR3 is 14 amino acids. CDR1 SGHTA and CDR2 FQGTGA come from the germline V gene. Trimming stripped 1 base from V and 7 bases from J, with 13 bases between. The CDR3 DNA reads TGTGCCAGCAGCTTAAAGGCGGGGCCCTATGAAGCTTTCTTT. Its translation is CASSLKAGPYEAFF.

The chain employs TRBV7-9 and TRBJ1-4; TRBD1 is a possible D gene (6 bases). V lost 7 bases to trimming and J lost 6 bases, with 12 bases between them. Germline V gene data show CDR1 as SEHNR and CDR2 as FQNEAQ (reference sequence). The CDR3 is made up of 13 amino acids. The CDR3: CASTGGADEKLFF. In nucleotides, the CDR3 is TGTGCCAGCACCGGGGGCGCGGATGAAAAACTGTTTTTT.

The chain couples TRBV27 to TRBJ2-3; TRBD2 agrees at 12 bases. V was clipped by 5 bases and J by 6 bases; unmatched bases: 12. This CDR3 contains 17 residues. From germline, CDR1 is MNHEY and CDR2 SMNVEV (reference sequence). CDR3: CASSRPALAGGPDTQYF. CDR3 nucleotides: TGTGCCAGCAGTCGGCCAGCTCTAGCGGGGGGGCCTGATACGCAGTATTTT.

The chain joins TRBV6-2 or TRBV6-3 to TRBJ1-1, with D unclear. This CDR3 contains 13 residues. The germline V gene has CDR1 MNHEY and CDR2 SVGEGT. Deletions cut 2 bases from V and 7 bases from J, with 11 bases between. CDR3 loop: CASSYPTRGEAFF. The DNA of the CDR3 is TGTGCCAGCAGTTACCCGACACGCGGTGAAGCTTTCTTT.

The table lists this clone with a count of one. In DNA, the CDR3 is TGTGCCAGCTCCCTTGCCTACAGCTCCTACAATGAGCAGTTCTTC. Its translation is CASSLAYSSYNEQFF. The chain carries TRBV18 and TRBJ2-1; D unclear. V gave up 6 bases and J gave up 0 bases, with 12 bases separating them. Looked up from germline, CDR1 is KGHSH and CDR2 is LQKENI. CDR3 length: 15 residues.